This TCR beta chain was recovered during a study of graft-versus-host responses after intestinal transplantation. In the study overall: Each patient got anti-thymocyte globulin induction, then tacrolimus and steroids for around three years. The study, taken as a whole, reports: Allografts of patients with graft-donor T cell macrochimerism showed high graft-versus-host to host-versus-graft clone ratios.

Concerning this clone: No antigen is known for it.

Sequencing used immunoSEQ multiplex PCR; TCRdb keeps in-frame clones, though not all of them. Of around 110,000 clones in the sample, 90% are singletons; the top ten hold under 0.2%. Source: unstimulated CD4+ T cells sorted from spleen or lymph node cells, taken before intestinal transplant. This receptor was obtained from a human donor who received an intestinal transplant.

In nucleotides, the CDR3 is TGTGCCAGCAGTTTAATACTAGCGGGAGGGCGGGTCACCGGGGAGCTGTTTTTT. It translates to CASSLILAGGRVTGELFF. The chain has TRBV27 and TRBJ2-2, with 13 bases matching TRBD2. This CDR3 is built from 18 residues. Germline V lookup: CDR1 MNHEY, CDR2 SMNVEV (reference sequence). J was trimmed by 4 bases and V by 2 bases; bases with no gene match: 7.